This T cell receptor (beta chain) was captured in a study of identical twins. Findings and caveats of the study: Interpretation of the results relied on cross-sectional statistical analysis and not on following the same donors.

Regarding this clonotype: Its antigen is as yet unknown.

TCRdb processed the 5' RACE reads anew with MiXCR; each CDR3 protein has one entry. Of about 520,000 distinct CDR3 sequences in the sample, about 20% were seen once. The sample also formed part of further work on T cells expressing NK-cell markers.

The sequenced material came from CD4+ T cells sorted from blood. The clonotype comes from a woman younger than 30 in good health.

CDR3 in amino acids: CASSRRMDRGAGELFF. CDR3 DNA: TGTGCCAGCAGCCGAAGGATGGACAGGGGCGCCGGGGAGCTGTTTTTT. The chain employs TRBV6-1 and TRBJ2-2, with TRBD1 identical over 9 bases. Germline assignment: CDR1 MNHNS and CDR2 SASEGT. Trimming cost V 6 bases and J 6 bases; bases outside gene matches: 11. The CDR3 sequence is 16 residues long.